Shown below are 10 T cell receptor beta chains from a single sample sequenced in a study of radiation and T cells in renal cell carcinoma. Time point meaning: blood 4 weeks post-SBRT, at nephrectomy. Treatment reported: 15 Gy SBRT to primary tumor, nephrectomy 4 weeks later. Only in-frame clones appear in the TCRdb table, and some are missing; sequencing was by immunoSEQ multiplex PCR. This table has about 78,000 clones, 89% appearing once. The sample was blood, taken from a patient whose treatment included radiotherapy and nephrectomy. These TCRs come from a woman aged 65 to 85 with renal cell carcinoma.

This chain links TRBV5-6 with TRBJ1-2, with 12 bases that match TRBD1. Unmatched junction bases numbered 11, after V lost 4 bases and J lost 7 bases. Germline CDR1 and CDR2: SGHDT and YYEEEE. The CDR3 runs to 16 residues. The CDR3 bases are TGTGCCAGCAGCACAGGGACAGGGGGCGCGAGAATTGGCTACACCTTC. It translates to CASSTGTGGARIGYTF. Looking up the rest from reference TRBV5-6 and TRBJ1-2 gives the full variable domain: DAGVTQSPTHLIKTRGQQVTLRCSPKSGHDTVSWYQQALGQGPQFIFQYYEEEERQRGNFPDRFSGHQFPNYSSELNVNALLLGDSALYLCASSTGTGGARIGYTFGSGTRLTVV.

The chain uses TRBV14 and TRBJ2-7; D is unclear. Trimming took 1 base from V and 4 from J, leaving 8 bases between them. This CDR3 has 13 residues. Germline loops: CDR1 SGHDN, CDR2 FVKESK. The CDR3 region has the DNA TGTGCCAGCAGCCAAGCCCTGGGGTACGAGCAGTACTTC. Amino acid sequence: CASSQALGYEQYF.

This rearrangement joins TRBV9 to TRBJ1-2, with a tentative D call TRBD1 (6 bases). The CDR3 is 16 residues long. V lost 0 bases to trimming and J lost 0 bases, with 12 bases between them. From germline, CDR1 is SGDLS and CDR2 YYNGEE. The CDR3 loop reads CASSVGGGKANYGYTF. In nucleotides, the CDR3 is TGTGCCAGCAGCGTAGGAGGGGGTAAGGCTAACTATGGCTACACCTTC.

The chain links TRBV10-3 to TRBJ2-1; D not certain. V was clipped by 3 bases and J by 4 bases, with 13 bases between them. Germline assignment: CDR1 ENHRY and CDR2 SYGVKD. The CDR3 extends over 15 amino acids. Written as DNA, the CDR3 is TGTGCCATCAGTGAAGAGAAGATTTTATACAATGAGCAGTTCTTC. It is translated as CAISEEKILYNEQFF.

V gene TRBV28 combines with J gene TRBJ1-1; a weak D match, TRBD1 (5 bases). CDR3 length equals 14 residues. The germline V gene has CDR1 MDHEN and CDR2 SYDVKM. Between the trimmed V and J ends, which lost 2 bases and 5 bases, there was a span of 12 bases. The CDR3 sequence: CASSLVGERTEAFF. For the CDR3, the DNA is TGTGCCAGCAGTTTAGTGGGGGAGAGGACTGAAGCTTTCTTT.

The rearrangement joins TRBV4-3 to TRBJ2-7, with 13 positions matching TRBD2. The CDR3 has 15 amino acids. Germline lookup yields CDR1 LGHNA and CDR2 YSLEER. Trimming at V came to 1 base and at J to 3 bases, leaving 0 bases not matched to a gene. The CDR3 region is CASSQGTSGGYEQYF. The CDR3 DNA sequence: TGCGCCAGCAGCCAAGGGACTAGCGGGGGCTACGAGCAGTACTTC.

The rearrangement links TRBV9 to TRBJ1-2, with no clear D. CDR3 length: 13 amino acids. Germline CDR1 and CDR2: SGDLS and YYNGEE. The V gene lost 0 bases and the J gene lost 3 bases, with 6 bases spanning the gap. The CDR3 loop is CASSVDGDYGYTF. The CDR3, as DNA: TGTGCCAGCAGCGTAGATGGGGACTATGGCTACACCTTC.

The chain employs TRBV9 and TRBJ2-5; 7 positions match TRBD1. The germline gives CDR1 SGDLS, CDR2 YYNGEE. Losses at the gene ends were 0 bases for V and 4 bases for J; bases not matched to a gene: 3. The CDR3 is 14 amino acids. The CDR3 sequence is CASSVGGTAETQYF. Here the CDR3 DNA reads TGTGCCAGCAGCGTAGGTGGGACAGCAGAGACCCAGTACTTC.

There are a few counts of this clone. J is TRBJ1-4 and V is TRBV4-3, with 8 bases matching TRBD1. The V gene end was trimmed by 2 bases and the J gene end by 7 bases; junction bases not matched to a gene: 9. The V gene's germline CDR1 is LGHNA and CDR2 YSLEER. This CDR3 is 16 amino acids long. The CDR3 sequence: CASSQPVRGQGEKLFF. The CDR3 coding sequence is TGCGCCAGCAGCCAACCCGTCAGGGGGCAAGGTGAAAAACTGTTTTTT.

The chain links TRBV7-8 to TRBJ2-2, with 7 bases lining up with TRBD1. After removal of 6 bases from V and 6 bases from J, the junction contained 7 bases not matched to a gene. The CDR3 runs to 14 residues. Germline assignment: CDR1 SGHVS and CDR2 FQNEAQ. CDR3 DNA sequence: TGTGCCAGCAGGACAGACAGGGTGGCCGGGGAGCTGTTTTTT. It encodes CASRTDRVAGELFF.